The rows below give T cell receptor beta chains drawn from one sample of a study of blood T cell repertoires in COVID-19. Profiled with immunoSEQ multiplex PCR; TCRdb holds only in-frame clones, not every one. The data contain some 290,000 clones, 70% to 90% of them seen just once; the ten biggest clones take up about 3.5%. Sequencing was carried out using peripheral blood. The receptors were gathered from a man younger than 35 with active or convalescent COVID-19. Both conserved end residues are part of each CDR3. Clone size appears in some rows only: once, few, many, or a class for an expanded clone.

V gene	J gene	clone size	CDR3 protein
TRBV19	TRBJ1-3	.	CASSIEANRNTIYF
TRBV9	TRBJ2-2	.	CASSVGMNTGELFF
TRBV24-1	TRBJ2-5	.	CATSDLLNQETQYF
TRBV5-8	TRBJ2-5	.	CASSLAGVSVETQYF
TRBV4-1	TRBJ1-1	.	CASSQASGDWTEAFF
TRBV7-2	TRBJ2-1	.	CASSLRDYLGHEQFF
TRBV18	TRBJ1-2	few	CASSLGNGVYGYTF
TRBV11-2	TRBJ2-7	.	CASSLQGYEQYF
TRBV7-9	TRBJ1-3	few	CASSFGQHSGNTIYF
TRBV6-5	TRBJ2-7	.	CASSNRGLTSYEQYF
TRBV4-1	TRBJ2-6	.	CASRSAGGGKGSGANVLTF
TRBV5-1	TRBJ2-7	.	CASAIGGDSYEQYF
TRBV2	TRBJ1-2	.	CASSSQGNYGYTF
TRBV2	TRBJ1-5	.	CASRTGNQPQHF
TRBV5-1	TRBJ2-7	.	CASGEASSYEQYF
TRBV13	TRBJ2-3	.	CASSLGPLGTNRADTQYF
TRBV11-2	TRBJ1-5	.	CASSLGGVWDQPQHF
TRBV2	TRBJ1-6	once	CASTEQADSPLHF
TRBV11-1	TRBJ2-3	.	CASSLGTGPYF
TRBV28	TRBJ1-4	.	CASRGAGFNEKLFF
TRBV5-1	TRBJ2-7	.	CASTFGDSTGPEQYF
TRBV24-1	TRBJ1-2	.	CATSDGGGGYGYTF
TRBV10-3	TRBJ2-4	.	CAISDWGLAAKNIQYF
TRBV4-2	TRBJ1-6	.	CASSQEWADRNSPLHF
TRBV19	TRBJ2-1	few	CASSIPLAGGSYNEQFF
TRBV5-1	TRBJ2-2	.	CASSLDRPTGELFF
TRBV20-1	TRBJ1-5	.	CSASFPGQNQPQHF
TRBV6-5	TRBJ2-1	.	CASRKKAFGNEQFF
TRBV5-1	TRBJ2-1	.	CASSDQAGGGEQFF
TRBV9	TRBJ2-3	.	CASSVAGGGPLLSTDTQYF
TRBV9	TRBJ2-3	.	CASSPRGGSTDTQYF
TRBV6-5	TRBJ2-1	.	CASSLRGEQFF
TRBV12-3/TRBV12-4	TRBJ2-7	.	CASGDSVSYEQYF
TRBV3-1/TRBV3-2	TRBJ1-4	once	CASSQVRRGQTNEKLFF